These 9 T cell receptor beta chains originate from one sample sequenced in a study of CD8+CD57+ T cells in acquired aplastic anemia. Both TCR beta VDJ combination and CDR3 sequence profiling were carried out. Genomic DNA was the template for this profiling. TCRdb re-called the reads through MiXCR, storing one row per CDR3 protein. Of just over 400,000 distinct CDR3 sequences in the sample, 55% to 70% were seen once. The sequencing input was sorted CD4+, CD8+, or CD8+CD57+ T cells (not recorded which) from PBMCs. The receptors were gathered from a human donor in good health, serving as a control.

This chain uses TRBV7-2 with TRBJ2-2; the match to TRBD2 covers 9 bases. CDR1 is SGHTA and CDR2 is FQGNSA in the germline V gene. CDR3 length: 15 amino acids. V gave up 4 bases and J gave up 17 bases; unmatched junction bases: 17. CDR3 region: CASSWRGGTAGEFFF. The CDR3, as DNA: TGTGCCAGCAGCTGGCGGGGGGGCACCGCAGGGGAGTTTTTTTTT. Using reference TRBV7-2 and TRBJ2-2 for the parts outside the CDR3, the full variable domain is GAGVSQSPSNKVTEKGKDVELRCDPISGHTALYWYRQSLGQGLEFLIYFQGNSAPDKSGLPSDRFSAERTGGSVSTLTIQRTQQEDSAVYLCASSWRGGTAGEFFFGEGSRLTVL.

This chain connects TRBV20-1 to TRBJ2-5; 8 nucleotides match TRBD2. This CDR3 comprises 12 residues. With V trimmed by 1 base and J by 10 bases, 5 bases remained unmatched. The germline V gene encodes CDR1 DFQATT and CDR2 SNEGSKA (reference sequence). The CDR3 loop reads CSARGAGGDQYF. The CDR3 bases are TGCAGTGCTAGAGGTGCGGGAGGAGACCAGTACTTC.

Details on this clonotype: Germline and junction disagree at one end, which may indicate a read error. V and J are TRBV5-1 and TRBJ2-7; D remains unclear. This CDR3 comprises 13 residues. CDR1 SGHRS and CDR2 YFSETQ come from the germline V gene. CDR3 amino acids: CASTPVEPYEQYF. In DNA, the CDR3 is TGTGCCAGCACCCCGGTGGAGCCCTACGAGCAGTACTTC.

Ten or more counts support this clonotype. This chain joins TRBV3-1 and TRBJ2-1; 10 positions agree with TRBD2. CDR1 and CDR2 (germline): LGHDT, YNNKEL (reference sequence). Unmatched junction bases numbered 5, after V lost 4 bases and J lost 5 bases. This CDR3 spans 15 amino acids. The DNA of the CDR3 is TGTGCCAGCAGCCTTCTAAGCGGGGGGGACAATGAGCAGTTCTTC. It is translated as CASSLLSGGDNEQFF.

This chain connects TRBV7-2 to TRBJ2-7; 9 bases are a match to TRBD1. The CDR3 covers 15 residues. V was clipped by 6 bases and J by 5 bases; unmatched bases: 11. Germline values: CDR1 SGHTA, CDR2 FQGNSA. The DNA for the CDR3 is TGTGCCAGCAGTGACCCCAGACAGGGGGACAACGAGCAGTACTTC. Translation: CASSDPRQGDNEQYF.

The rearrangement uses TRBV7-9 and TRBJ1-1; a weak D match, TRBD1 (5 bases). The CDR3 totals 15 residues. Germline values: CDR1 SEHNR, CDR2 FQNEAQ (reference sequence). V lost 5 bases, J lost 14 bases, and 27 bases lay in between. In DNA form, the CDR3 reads TGTGCCAGCAGCCAACGTGGGGGAGGACGATCATATACGTTCTTT. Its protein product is CASSQRGGGRSYTFF.

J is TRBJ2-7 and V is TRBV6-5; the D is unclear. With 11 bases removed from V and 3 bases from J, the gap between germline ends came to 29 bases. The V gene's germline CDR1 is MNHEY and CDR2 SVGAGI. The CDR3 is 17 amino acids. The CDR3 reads CAPDPRTDPPKLYEQYF. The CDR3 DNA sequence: TGTGCCCCCGATCCCAGGACGGATCCCCCGAAGCTCTACGAGCAGTACTTC.

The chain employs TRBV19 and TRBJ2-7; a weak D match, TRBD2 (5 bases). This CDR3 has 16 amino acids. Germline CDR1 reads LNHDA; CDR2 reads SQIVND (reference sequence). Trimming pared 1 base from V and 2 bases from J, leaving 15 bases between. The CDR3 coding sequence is TGTGCCAGTAGTATAGGGCACGGACGGGAAACCTACGAGCAGTACTTC. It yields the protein CASSIGHGRETYEQYF.

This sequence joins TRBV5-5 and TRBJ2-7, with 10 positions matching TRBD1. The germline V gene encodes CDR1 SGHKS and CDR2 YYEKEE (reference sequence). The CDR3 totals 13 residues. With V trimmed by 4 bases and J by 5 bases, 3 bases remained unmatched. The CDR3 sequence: CASSVGTGDEQYF. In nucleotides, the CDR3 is TGTGCCAGCAGCGTGGGGACAGGGGACGAGCAGTACTTC.